This T cell receptor beta chain originates from a study of blood T cell repertoires in COVID-19. Background on the study: Acute and convalescent COVID-19 samples came from the United States, Italy and Spain. Nucleic acid was either cDNA or gDNA, and it came from T cells, B-cell-depleted T cells, or PBMCs.

Clones were read by immunoSEQ multiplex PCR, and TCRdb kept only the in-frame ones, dropping some. Of about 160,000 clones listed, approximately 90% were seen once; the top ten hold less than 5%. CDR3 length: 11 residues. Germline V lookup: CDR1 SQVTM, CDR2 ANQGSEA. With 4 bases removed from V and 5 bases from J, the gap between germline ends came to 9 bases. The chain recombines TRBV29-1 with TRBJ2-7; D gene uncertain. The sample comprised peripheral blood. This TCR came from a woman between 55 and 75 years old who had recovered from COVID-19. CDR3 loop: CSVVLADEQYF. In DNA, the CDR3 is TGCAGCGTTGTGTTAGCCGACGAGCAGTACTTC.